The present entry profiles one TCR beta chain with its context. CDR3 length: 13 residues. CDR1 is KGHSH, CDR2 LQKENI, per germline. Trimming left V 3 bases short and J 12 bases short, with 15 bases between. TCRdb keeps only in-frame clones here, not all; method: immunoSEQ multiplex PCR. Here the sample spans about 170,000 clones, around 87% being singletons. The data were taken from a study of cytomegalovirus exposure and HLA in healthy donors. Among the approximately 110 subjects of the validation cohort, separate from the approximately 660-subject first cohort, were the donors. The sample consisted of PBMCs. The V and J genes are TRBV18 and TRBJ2-1, with D tentatively TRBD2 (5 bases). The sequence derives from a woman in her twenties or thirties in good health and CMV-seronegative. The DNA for the CDR3 is TGTGCCAGCTCACCGGACTTAAGTTTTGGGCAGTTCTTC. It yields the protein CASSPDLSFGQFF.